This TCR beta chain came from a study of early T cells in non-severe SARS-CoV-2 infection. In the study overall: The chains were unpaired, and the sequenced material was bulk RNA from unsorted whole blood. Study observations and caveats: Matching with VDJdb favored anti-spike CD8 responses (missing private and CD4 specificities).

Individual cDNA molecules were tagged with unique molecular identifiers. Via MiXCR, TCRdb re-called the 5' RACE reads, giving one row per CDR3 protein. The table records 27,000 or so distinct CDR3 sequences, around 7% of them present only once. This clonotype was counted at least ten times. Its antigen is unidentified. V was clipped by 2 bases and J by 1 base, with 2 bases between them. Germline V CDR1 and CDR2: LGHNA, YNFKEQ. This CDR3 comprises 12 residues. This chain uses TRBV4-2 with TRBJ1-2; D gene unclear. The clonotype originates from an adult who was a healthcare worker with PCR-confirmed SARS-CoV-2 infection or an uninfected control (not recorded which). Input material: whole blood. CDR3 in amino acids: CASSQSNYGYTF. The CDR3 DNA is TGTGCCAGCAGCCAAAGTAACTATGGCTACACCTTC.